This T cell receptor (beta chain) was identified during a study of patients and donors after allogeneic stem cell transplantation. A single record per CDR3 protein comes from TCRdb applying MiXCR to the RT-PCR reads. The data show more than 25,000 distinct CDR3 sequences, approximately 8.8% seen once. The CDR3 loop spans 17 amino acids. Germline CDR1 reads LNHDA; CDR2 reads SQIVND (reference sequence). Trimming left V 11 bases short and J 0 bases short, with 23 bases between. The gene calls are TRBV19 and TRBJ1-5; TRBD1 might be the D (5 bases). The clonotype originates from a human donor who was either an allogeneic HSCT recipient or a stem cell or donor lymphocyte infusion donor (not recorded which). It is not recorded whose cells these are; they may come from a transplant donor. What was sequenced was blood, either unsorted or a sorted T cell fraction (not recorded which). CDR3 region: CASGGAHALYSNQPQHF. The CDR3, as DNA: TGTGCCTCCGGTGGGGCCCACGCACTTTATAGCAATCAGCCCCAGCATTTT.